The sequence of this TCR beta chain was determined in a study of vaccination effects on CD4 cells after COVID-19. This clone was detected a few times. The antigen remains unidentified. Antigen-specific CD4+ T cells expanded by the ViraFEST assay with viral peptide pools were then sequenced. Investigators separated out CD4+ T cells once about eleven days of culture had passed. Negative nucleocapsid antibody tests before and after vaccination confirmed no previous SARS-CoV-2 infection. Trimming at V came to 10 bases and at J to 0 bases, leaving 8 bases not matched to a gene. The CDR3 consists of 15 residues. Looked up from germline, CDR1 is MNHEY and CDR2 is SVGAGI. Assay used: immunoSEQ multiplex PCR; TCRdb lists only in-frame clones, some missing. The repertoire consists of about 73,000 clones, with about four fifths occurring once and the leading ten covering about 2.9%.

Material: CD4+ T cells from PBMCs cultured with HCoV-NL63 spike peptides, obtained before COVID-19 vaccination. The sequence was obtained from a human donor who received a COVID-19 vaccine. The chain couples TRBV6-5 to TRBJ1-5, with 8 positions matching TRBD1. The CDR3 reads CATRGRQYSNQPQHF. For the CDR3, the DNA is TGTGCCACCAGGGGGCGACAGTATAGCAATCAGCCCCAGCATTTT.